The rows below give T cell receptor beta chains drawn from one sample of a study of regulatory T cells in long-lasting Graves disease. TCRdb fed the multiplex PCR reads into MiXCR, producing one record per CDR3 protein. Among about 430,000 distinct CDR3 sequences, about 15% were seen once, and the ten largest hold roughly 7.7%. Separately, the same data were catalogued under a study of T cells in Graves' hyperthyroidism and ophthalmopathy.

Sequenced here: peripheral blood mononuclear cells (PBMCs), sampled at new diagnosis, from a patient treated with antithyroid drugs. Every receptor here comes from a woman in her thirties or forties with Graves disease. Each CDR3 is given with its conserved first and last residue. Fields, in order: clone size, D gene, V gene, J gene, CDR3 DNA, CDR3 protein. D genes are given only for firm matches. Not all rows give a size; the values are once, few, many and, for expanded clones, a class.

size: many; D: .; V: TRBV11-2; J: TRBJ1-6; DNA: TGTGCCAGCAGTCCAAGGGGATCCTATAATTCACCCCTCCACTTT; CDR3: CASSPRGSYNSPLHF
size: many; D: TRBD2; V: TRBV28; J: TRBJ2-5; DNA: TGTGCCGCGGGGGGGCAAGAGACCCAGTACTTC; CDR3: CAAGGQETQYF
size: many; D: .; V: TRBV6-5; J: TRBJ1-2; DNA: TGTGCCAGCAGTTACCGTGGGGACGGCTACACCTTC; CDR3: CASSYRGDGYTF
size: .; D: TRBD2; V: TRBV20-1; J: TRBJ2-3; DNA: TGCAGTGCTAGACATCCACTAGCGGGAGTTGGTACAGATACGCAGTATTTT; CDR3: CSARHPLAGVGTDTQYF
size: .; D: TRBD2; V: TRBV6-2/TRBV6-3; J: TRBJ2-7; DNA: TGTGCCAGCAGTAACCTAGCGGGAGCGGGGGAGCAGTACTTC; CDR3: CASSNLAGAGEQYF
size: many; D: .; V: TRBV12-3/TRBV12-4; J: TRBJ2-7; DNA: TGTGCCAGCAGTCCAACCCTAGGGGGGATGGGCGAGCAGTACTTC; CDR3: CASSPTLGGMGEQYF
size: many; D: .; V: TRBV12-3/TRBV12-4; J: TRBJ2-1; DNA: TGTGCCAGCAGTTTTCTCAGCGGCTTGGGGGATGAGCAGTTCTTC; CDR3: CASSFLSGLGDEQFF
size: many; D: TRBD1; V: TRBV7-9; J: TRBJ2-7; DNA: TGTGCCAGCAGCTTAATGTCCAGGGGACAGGGCTACGAGCAGTACTTC; CDR3: CASSLMSRGQGYEQYF
size: many; D: .; V: TRBV12-3/TRBV12-4; J: TRBJ2-1; DNA: TGTGCCAGCAGTTTATGGAAGGGAAAGCCCTACAATGAGCAGTTCTTC; CDR3: CASSLWKGKPYNEQFF
size: many; D: TRBD2; V: TRBV10-3; J: TRBJ2-7; DNA: TGTGCCATCAGTGAGTCTAGCGGGACCTACGAGCAGTACTTC; CDR3: CAISESSGTYEQYF
size: .; D: .; V: TRBV12-3/TRBV12-4; J: TRBJ2-7; DNA: TGTGCCAGCAGTTTCACCGGGGGCGGCTACGAGCAGTACTTC; CDR3: CASSFTGGGYEQYF
size: many; D: .; V: TRBV20-1; J: TRBJ1-2; DNA: TGCAGTGCCGTCGGGGCGAAAGGCTACACCTTC; CDR3: CSAVGAKGYTF
size: few; D: .; V: TRBV5-1; J: TRBJ2-7; DNA: TGCGCCAGCAGCTTGGCAGGGGCTGTGGACGAGCAGTACTTC; CDR3: CASSLAGAVDEQYF
size: few; D: .; V: TRBV12-5; J: TRBJ1-5; DNA: TGTGCTAGTGGTTTGGAGCCCGGGCAGCCCCAGCATTTT; CDR3: CASGLEPGQPQHF
size: many; D: .; V: TRBV5-1; J: TRBJ2-1; DNA: TGCGCCAGCAGCGAAAAGAGTGAGCAGTTCTTC; CDR3: CASSEKSEQFF
size: few; D: .; V: TRBV20-1; J: TRBJ1-5; DNA: TGCAGTGCTCTCGTTGGGGGGCGCGGATATAGCAATCAGCCCCAGCATTTT; CDR3: CSALVGGRGYSNQPQHF
size: .; D: .; V: TRBV27; J: TRBJ2-6; DNA: TGTGCCAGCAGTTTATTTGGGGCCAACGTCCTGACTTTC; CDR3: CASSLFGANVLTF
size: many; D: .; V: TRBV28; J: TRBJ2-3; DNA: TGTGCCAGCAGACTTGGCGCTCGCACAGATACGCAGTATTTT; CDR3: CASRLGARTDTQYF
size: many; D: .; V: TRBV4-1; J: TRBJ2-2; DNA: TGCGCCAGCAGCCAAGATCCTTGGGTGAACACCGGGGAGCTGTTTTTT; CDR3: CASSQDPWVNTGELFF